The rows below give T cell receptor beta chains drawn from one sample of a study of T cells in tuberculosis. Data came from immunoSEQ multiplex PCR; TCRdb stores just in-frame clones and leaves some out. The sample shows more than 70,000 clones, more than 75% of them seen only once. The sample comprised CD1b-GMM tetramer-negative cells sorted from PBMCs. The source is an adult woman with latent tuberculosis. CDR3s leave out the opening cysteine and the closing phenylalanine or tryptophan. The D gene is left open where the match is weak.

CDR3	D	J	V	length
ASSLYAVTSGVEVF	TRBD2	TRBJ2-2	TRBV7-6	14
ASSSQGETQY	.	TRBJ2-5	TRBV18	10
ASSLTGEAF	.	TRBJ1-1	TRBV5-1	9
ASSLEGGAGDTIY	.	TRBJ1-3	TRBV7-9	13
ASRRQGGNQPQH	TRBD1	TRBJ1-5	TRBV28	12
ASQGGEAYGYT	.	TRBJ1-2	TRBV18	11
ASSLGTSGAQETQY	TRBD2	TRBJ2-5	TRBV5-1	14
ASSVGMNRGLSSGNTIY	TRBD1	TRBJ1-3	TRBV9	17
ASSLYSVRETGNTIY	.	TRBJ1-3	TRBV7-6	15
ASSLGGTGLNSPLH	TRBD1	TRBJ1-6	TRBV7-2	14
ASSPTSFSSPLH	.	TRBJ1-6	TRBV28	12
ASNPGRYGYT	.	TRBJ1-2	TRBV7-7	10
ASSTGTLGNTEAF	.	TRBJ1-1	TRBV9	13
ASSFMVREDTEAF	.	TRBJ1-1	TRBV5-1	13
ASSLSLAGGVETQY	TRBD2	TRBJ2-5	TRBV11-2	14
ASSQGPSGTQY	.	TRBJ2-5	TRBV4-3	11
ASYPSGSTQETQY	TRBD2	TRBJ2-5	TRBV2	13
ASSLATRGQGYT	TRBD1	TRBJ1-2	TRBV7-2	12
ASSQDSLAGVRETQY	TRBD2	TRBJ2-5	TRBV4-2	15
ASSPARGVGTQY	TRBD2	TRBJ2-3	TRBV6-5	12
ASSSGGFISEKLF	.	TRBJ1-4	TRBV5-1	13
ASSGTGGLNTEAF	TRBD1	TRBJ1-1	TRBV18	13
ASRNNPGLAADEQY	TRBD2	TRBJ2-7	TRBV10-1	14
ASSYTMTGDNYGYT	TRBD1	TRBJ1-2	TRBV6-6	14
ASSLAGTGTHNEQF	.	TRBJ2-1	TRBV11-2	14
ASSLVGRGGWTDTQY	TRBD2	TRBJ2-3	TRBV7-2	15
ASSLLHRGAWSGYT	TRBD1	TRBJ1-2	TRBV7-2	14
ASSSNTLNGKLF	.	TRBJ1-4	TRBV28	12
ASSWGAGNQETQY	TRBD2	TRBJ2-5	TRBV5-4	13
ASSPGEGAKNIQY	.	TRBJ2-4	TRBV11-2	13
ASSLRNTGELF	.	TRBJ2-2	TRBV6-5	11
ASSEGTSGGDTQY	TRBD2	TRBJ2-3	TRBV6-4	13
ASSYRGMGEKLF	.	TRBJ1-4	TRBV27	12
ASSTGQGALHEQF	TRBD1	TRBJ2-1	TRBV6-5	13
SVGRGPNTGELF	.	TRBJ2-2	TRBV29-1	12
ASSPTQTVRYGYT	.	TRBJ1-2	TRBV4-3	13
ASEDSTDTQY	.	TRBJ2-3	TRBV6-6	10
AGSLEQGGLNSPLH	TRBD1	TRBJ1-6	TRBV5-5	14
ASSLASGGIISYNEQF	TRBD2	TRBJ2-1	TRBV5-1	16
ASSSTGGPTDTQY	TRBD2	TRBJ2-3	TRBV7-2	13
ASSLYRSTDTQY	.	TRBJ2-3	TRBV7-2	12
ASSLVAGGYQETQY	.	TRBJ2-5	TRBV5-1	14
ASSIARRQGANSPLH	TRBD1	TRBJ1-6	TRBV19	15
ASSEVRIYEQY	.	TRBJ2-7	TRBV2	11
ASSIGGGINTGELF	TRBD2	TRBJ2-2	TRBV19	14
ASNTGQTTEAF	.	TRBJ1-1	TRBV9	11
ASSMQGTNIQY	.	TRBJ2-4	TRBV19	11
ASADNNYGYT	.	TRBJ1-2	TRBV27	10
ASSLSGGNSPLH	TRBD1	TRBJ1-6	TRBV7-2	12
ASSLAQAYGYT	.	TRBJ1-2	TRBV5-6	11
ASSYRDRGPNTEAF	TRBD1	TRBJ1-1	TRBV6-5	14
AWNKLDRGNSPLH	TRBD1	TRBJ1-6	TRBV30	13
ASSQVLGQGTSYGYT	TRBD1	TRBJ1-2	TRBV4-2	15
ASSDRGMNSPLH	TRBD1	TRBJ1-6	TRBV5-6	12
ASSQGSGRGGNTIY	.	TRBJ1-3	TRBV4-3	14